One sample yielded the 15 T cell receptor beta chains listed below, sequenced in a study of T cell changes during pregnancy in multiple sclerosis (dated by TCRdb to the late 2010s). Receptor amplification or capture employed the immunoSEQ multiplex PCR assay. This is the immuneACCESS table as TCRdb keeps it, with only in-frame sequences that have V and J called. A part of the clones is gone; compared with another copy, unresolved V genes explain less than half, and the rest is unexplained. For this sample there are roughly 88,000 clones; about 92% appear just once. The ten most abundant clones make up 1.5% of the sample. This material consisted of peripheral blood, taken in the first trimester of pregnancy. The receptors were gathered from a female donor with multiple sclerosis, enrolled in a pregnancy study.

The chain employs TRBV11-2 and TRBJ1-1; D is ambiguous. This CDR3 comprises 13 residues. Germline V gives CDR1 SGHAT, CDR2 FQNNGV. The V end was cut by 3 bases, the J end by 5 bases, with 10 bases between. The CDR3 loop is CASSLTGITEAFF. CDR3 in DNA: TGTGCCAGCAGCTTGACGGGAATTACTGAAGCTTTCTTT.

CDR3 residues: CASSILAGGIEQYF. The CDR3 DNA is TGTGCCAGCAGCATTCTAGCGGGAGGCATCGAGCAGTACTTC. The genes are TRBV7-3 and TRBJ2-7; 11 nucleotides align to TRBD2. The CDR3 is made up of 14 amino acids. V shed 5 bases, J shed 6 bases, and the junction held 6 bases outside the gene matches. CDR1 and CDR2 (germline): SGHTA, FQGTGA.

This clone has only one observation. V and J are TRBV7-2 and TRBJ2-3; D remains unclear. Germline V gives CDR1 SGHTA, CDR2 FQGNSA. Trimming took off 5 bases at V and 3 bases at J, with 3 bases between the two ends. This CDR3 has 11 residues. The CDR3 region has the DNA TGTGCCAGCAGCGTAACAGATACGCAGTATTTT. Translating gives CASSVTDTQYF. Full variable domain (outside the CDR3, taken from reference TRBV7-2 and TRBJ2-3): GAGVSQSPSNKVTEKGKDVELRCDPISGHTALYWYRQSLGQGLEFLIYFQGNSAPDKSGLPSDRFSAERTGGSVSTLTIQRTQQEDSAVYLCASSVTDTQYFGPGTRLTVL.

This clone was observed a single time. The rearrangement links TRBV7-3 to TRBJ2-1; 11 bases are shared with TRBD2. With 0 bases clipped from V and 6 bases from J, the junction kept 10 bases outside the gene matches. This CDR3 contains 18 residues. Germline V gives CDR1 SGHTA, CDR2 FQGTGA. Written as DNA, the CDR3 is TGTGCCAGCAGCTTAACTAGCGGGAGGGCCCTTCCCCGCAATGAGCAGTTCTTC. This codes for CASSLTSGRALPRNEQFF.

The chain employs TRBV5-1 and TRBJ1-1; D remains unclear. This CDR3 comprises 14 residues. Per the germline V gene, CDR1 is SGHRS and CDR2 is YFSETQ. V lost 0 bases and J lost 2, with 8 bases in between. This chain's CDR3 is CASSLGGSNTEAFF. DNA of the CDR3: TGCGCCAGCAGCTTGGGTGGTAGTAACACTGAAGCTTTCTTT.

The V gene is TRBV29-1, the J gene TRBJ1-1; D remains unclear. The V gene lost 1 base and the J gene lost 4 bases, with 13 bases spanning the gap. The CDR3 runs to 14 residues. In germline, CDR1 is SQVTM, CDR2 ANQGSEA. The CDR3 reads CSVEGGKRGTEAFF. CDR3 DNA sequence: TGCAGCGTTGAAGGGGGAAAGCGGGGCACTGAAGCTTTCTTT.

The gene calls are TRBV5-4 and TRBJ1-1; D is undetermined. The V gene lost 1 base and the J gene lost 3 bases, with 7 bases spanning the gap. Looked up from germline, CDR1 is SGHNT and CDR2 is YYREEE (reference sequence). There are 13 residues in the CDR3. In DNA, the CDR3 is TGTGCCAGCAGCTTGCCCGGTTACACTGAAGCTTTCTTT. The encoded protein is CASSLPGYTEAFF.

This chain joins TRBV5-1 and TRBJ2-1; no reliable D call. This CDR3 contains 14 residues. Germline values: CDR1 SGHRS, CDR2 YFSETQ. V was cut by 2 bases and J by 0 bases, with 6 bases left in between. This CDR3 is CASSLIGSYNEQFF. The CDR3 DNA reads TGCGCCAGCAGCTTAATCGGCTCCTACAATGAGCAGTTCTTC.

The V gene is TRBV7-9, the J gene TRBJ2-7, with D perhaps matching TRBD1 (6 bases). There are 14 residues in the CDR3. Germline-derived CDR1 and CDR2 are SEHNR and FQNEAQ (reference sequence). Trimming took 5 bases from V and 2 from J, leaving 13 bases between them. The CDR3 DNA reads TGTGCCAGCAGCAGTACAGGGCTACCCTACGAGCAGTACTTC. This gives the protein CASSSTGLPYEQYF.

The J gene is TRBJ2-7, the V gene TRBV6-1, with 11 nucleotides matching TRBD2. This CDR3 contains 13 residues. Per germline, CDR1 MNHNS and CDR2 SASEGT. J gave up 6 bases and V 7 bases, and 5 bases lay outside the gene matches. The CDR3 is CASIRTSGREQYF. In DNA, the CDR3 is TGTGCCAGCATCCGGACTAGCGGGCGCGAGCAGTACTTC.

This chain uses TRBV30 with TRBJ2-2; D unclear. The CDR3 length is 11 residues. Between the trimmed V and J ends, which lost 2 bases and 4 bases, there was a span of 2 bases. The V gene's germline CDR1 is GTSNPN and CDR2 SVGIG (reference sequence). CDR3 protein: CAWSRTGELFF. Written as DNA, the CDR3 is TGTGCCTGGAGTCGCACCGGGGAGCTGTTTTTT.

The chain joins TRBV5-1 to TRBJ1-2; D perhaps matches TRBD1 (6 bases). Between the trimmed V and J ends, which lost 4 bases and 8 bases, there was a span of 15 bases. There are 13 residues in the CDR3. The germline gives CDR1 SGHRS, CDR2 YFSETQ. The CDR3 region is CASSEGDIRGYTF. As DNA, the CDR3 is TGCGCCAGCAGCGAGGGGGACATAAGGGGCTACACCTTC.

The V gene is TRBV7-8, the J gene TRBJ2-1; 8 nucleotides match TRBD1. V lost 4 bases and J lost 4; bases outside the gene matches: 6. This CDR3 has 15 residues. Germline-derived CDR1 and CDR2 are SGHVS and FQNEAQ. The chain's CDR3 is CASSSGQGRYNEQFF. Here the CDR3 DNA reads TGTGCCAGCAGCTCCGGACAGGGTAGGTACAATGAGCAGTTCTTC. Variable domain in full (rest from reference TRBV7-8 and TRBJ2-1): GAGVSQSPRYKVAKRGQDVALRCDPISGHVSLFWYQQALGQGPEFLTYFQNEAQLDKSGLPSDRFFAERPEGSVSTLKIQRTQQEDSAVYLCASSSGQGRYNEQFFGPGTRLTVL.

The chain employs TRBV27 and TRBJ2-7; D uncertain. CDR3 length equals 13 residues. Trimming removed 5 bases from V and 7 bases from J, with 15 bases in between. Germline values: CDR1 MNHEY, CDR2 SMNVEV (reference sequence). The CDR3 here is CASSIFDNSEQYF. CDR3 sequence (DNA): TGTGCCAGCAGTATCTTCGATAACTCAGAGCAGTACTTC.

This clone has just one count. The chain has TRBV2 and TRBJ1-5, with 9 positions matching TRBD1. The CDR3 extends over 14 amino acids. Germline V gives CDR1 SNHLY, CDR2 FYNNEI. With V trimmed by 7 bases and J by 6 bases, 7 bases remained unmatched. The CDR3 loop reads CASNTGGAGQPQHF. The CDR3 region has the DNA TGTGCCAGCAACACAGGGGGCGCGGGTCAGCCCCAGCATTTT.